The sequence of this T cell receptor (beta chain) was determined in a study of blood T cell repertoires in COVID-19. Germline CDR1 is MGHDK and CDR2 is SYGVNS. The CDR3 runs 15 residues. V lost 3 bases, J lost 5 bases, and 5 bases stayed unmatched. Donors of Cohort 3 who recovered were those that had two negative PCRs, clearance, or symptom resolution. The protocol was immunoSEQ multiplex PCR, while the TCRdb copy is restricted to in-frame clones and leaves out a portion. The table shows about 250,000 clones, with roughly 84% occurring only once. This clone was counted between two and nine times. Sequenced material: PBMCs or T cells enriched from blood (not recorded which). The sequence was obtained from a man aged 50-59 years who had recovered from COVID-19. The V and J genes are TRBV25-1 and TRBJ1-2; 11 bases agree with TRBD1. CDR3 in amino acids: CASSEGTGGWYGYTF. CDR3 bases: TGTGCCAGCAGTGAGGGGACAGGGGGTTGGTATGGCTACACCTTC.